Described below is a single T cell receptor (beta chain) sequence and its context. Those designated as exposed participants met a COVID-19 case within 2 weeks before study entry. Authors' methods: Using reference gene primer amplification, nucleated cell counts were estimated. The table came from immunoSEQ multiplex PCR; TCRdb's copy has only in-frame clones and leaves some out. That table gives V, J and clone size, and the DNA gave D and trimming. The table records 200,000 to 250,000 clones, less than 90% of them present only once. Germline loops: CDR1 PRHDT, CDR2 FYEKMQ (reference sequence). V lost 4 bases and J lost 1, with 5 bases in between. CDR3 length: 13 residues. This sample was included in a study of blood T cell repertoires in COVID-19. Across the study: COVID-19 samples from acute and convalescent phases originated in the United States, Italy and Spain. PBMCs, B-cell-depleted T cells, or T cells were the source of the cDNA or gDNA that made up the material.

The chain employs TRBV13 and TRBJ1-5; D is undetermined. The specimen sequenced was PBMCs or T cells enriched from blood (not recorded which). The receptor's source is a woman between 25 and 40 years old who had been exposed to COVID-19. CDR3 sequence: CASSSGSNQPQHF. The DNA of the CDR3 is TGTGCCAGCAGCTCTGGCAGCAATCAGCCCCAGCATTTT. Based on the CDR3 plus reference TRBV13 and TRBJ1-5, the full variable domain is AAGVIQSPRHLIKEKRETATLKCYPIPRHDTVYWYQQGPGQDPQFLISFYEKMQSDKGSIPDRFSAQQFSDYHSELNMSSLELGDSALYFCASSSGSNQPQHFGDGTRLSIL.